A selection of T cell receptor beta chains follows, all from one sample in a study of blood T cell repertoires in COVID-19. TCRdb keeps only in-frame clones here, not all; method: immunoSEQ multiplex PCR. Of approximately 250,000 clones in the sample, around 90% were seen once. The sequenced sample was peripheral blood. These receptors originate from a woman aged 60-75 years with COVID-19, enrolled during active disease. CDR3s include the opening cysteine and the closing phenylalanine or tryptophan. Fields, in order: V gene, J gene, D gene, clone size, CDR3 DNA, CDR3 protein. The D gene is left open where the match is weak. Part of the rows lack a size; the others show once, few, many or a class for expanded clones.

>TRBV3-1/TRBV3-2|TRBJ2-3|NA|NA
TGTGCCAGCAGCCCTCTATGGGCTACAGATACGCAGTATTTT
CASSPLWATDTQYF
>TRBV20-1|TRBJ2-3|NA|NA
TGCAGTGCTAGAGATAGTAGTACGCAGTATTTT
CSARDSSTQYF
>TRBV7-9|TRBJ2-3|TRBD2|few
TGTGCCAGCAGCTTAGGGCTAGCGGGAGGCACAGATACGCAGTATTTT
CASSLGLAGGTDTQYF
>TRBV19|TRBJ1-2|NA|NA
TGTGCCAGTAGTATAGTGGCGGGGAAGAACTATGGCTACACCTTC
CASSIVAGKNYGYTF
>TRBV7-2|TRBJ1-5|NA|NA
TGTGCCAGCAGCCCGGTCGGGGTAATGAATCAGCCCCAGCATTTT
CASSPVGVMNQPQHF
>TRBV30|TRBJ1-5|NA|NA
TGTGCCTGGAGTGTACGCAGGGGCCAGCCCCAGCATTTT
CAWSVRRGQPQHF
>TRBV30|TRBJ2-1|NA|NA
TGTGCCTGGAGTGCCCAGGGGAATGAGCAGTTCTTC
CAWSAQGNEQFF
>TRBV6-5|TRBJ1-4|NA|NA
TGTGCCAGCAGTTACGACACTTCAACTAATGAAAAACTGTTTTTT
CASSYDTSTNEKLFF
>TRBV27|TRBJ2-7|TRBD2|NA
TGTGCCAGCAGAACTAGCGGGAGCTCCGAGCAGTACTTC
CASRTSGSSEQYF
>TRBV9|TRBJ1-1|TRBD1|NA
TGTGCCAGCAGCACAGGACAGGGGAACACTGAAGCTTTCTTT
CASSTGQGNTEAFF
>TRBV6-2/TRBV6-3|TRBJ2-1|NA|once
TGTGCCAGCAGTTACCCTAATGAGCAGTTCTTC
CASSYPNEQFF
>TRBV19|TRBJ1-1|NA|NA
TGTGCCAGTATCACGGGGACTGTGGGGTCAAGTGAAGCTTTCTTT
CASITGTVGSSEAFF
>TRBV3-1/TRBV3-2|TRBJ2-5|TRBD2|NA
TGTGCCAGCAGCCAACGGATGACTAGCGGGAGTGGAGAGACCCAGTACTTC
CASSQRMTSGSGETQYF
>TRBV9|TRBJ1-2|TRBD1|NA
TGTGCCAGCAGCGGGACAGGGGGGGGCTATGGCTACACCTTC
CASSGTGGGYGYTF
>TRBV30|TRBJ1-4|NA|NA
TGTGCCTGGAGAGCGATGGGTCGGGGTGAAAAACTGTTTTTT
CAWRAMGRGEKLFF
>TRBV19|TRBJ2-7|NA|NA
TGTGCCAGTAGTATAGATTCGGCAGGGGCCTACGAGCAGTACTTC
CASSIDSAGAYEQYF
>TRBV5-4|TRBJ2-7|NA|NA
TGTGCCAGCAGCCTCAGGACAGCCCGCTTGTCCGAGCAGTACTTC
CASSLRTARLSEQYF
>TRBV18|TRBJ1-5|NA|NA
TGTGCCAGCTCACCCAACCGACAGTATCAGCCCCAGCATTTT
CASSPNRQYQPQHF
>TRBV7-2|TRBJ2-2|TRBD2|NA
TGTGCCAGCAGCCCGAGACTAGCAAGTACCGGGGAGCTGTTTTTT
CASSPRLASTGELFF
>TRBV7-9|TRBJ2-1|TRBD2|NA
TGTGCCAGCAGCTCCGCCAGGCGGCTAGCGGGACCCCTTAACAATGAGCAGTTCTTC
CASSSARRLAGPLNNEQFF
>TRBV5-8|TRBJ2-1|NA|NA
TGTGCCAGCAGCTCCCGTAGGAGGGGACAGAAAAATGAGCAGTTCTTC
CASSSRRRGQKNEQFF
>TRBV29-1|TRBJ1-2|NA|once
TGCAGCGCCTGGTCAGGCCTTAACTATGGCTACACCTTC
CSAWSGLNYGYTF
>TRBV7-3|TRBJ1-1|NA|NA
TGTGCCAGCAGCCTACAGGCTCGGAGCACTGAAGCTTTCTTT
CASSLQARSTEAFF
>TRBV4-1|TRBJ2-5|TRBD1|NA
TGCGCCAGCAGCCAACCCGGGACAGGGGGGTTTGAGACCCAGTACTTC
CASSQPGTGGFETQYF
>TRBV24-1|TRBJ1-2|TRBD1|NA
TGTGCCACCAGTGGTACCGGACAGGGAGCGGGCTACACCTTC
CATSGTGQGAGYTF
>TRBV3-1/TRBV3-2|TRBJ2-1|NA|NA
TGTGCCAGCAGCCAAGAGGTAGTAGCGTTGAGCTCCTACAATGAGCAGTTCTTC
CASSQEVVALSSYNEQFF
>TRBV6-5|TRBJ1-1|TRBD1|NA
TGTGCCAGCAGGGACAGGGGCTTGAACACTGAAGCTTTCTTT
CASRDRGLNTEAFF
>TRBV5-1|TRBJ1-2|NA|NA
TGCGCCAGCAGCCCGGAGGGCGGCCTTAACTATGGCTACACCTTC
CASSPEGGLNYGYTF
>TRBV18|TRBJ2-2|TRBD1|NA
TGTGCCAGCTCACCGAAGACAGGGACGGGCACCGGGGAGCTGTTTTTT
CASSPKTGTGTGELFF
>TRBV21-1|TRBJ1-5|NA|few
TGTGCCAGCAGCAAAGGGACAGGCAATCAGCCCCAGCATTTT
CASSKGTGNQPQHF
>TRBV9|TRBJ2-1|TRBD2|NA
TGTGCCAGCAGCGTAGGGTCCGCCCGACTAGCGGGGGAGCAGTTCTTC
CASSVGSARLAGEQFF
>TRBV25-1|TRBJ1-6|NA|NA
TGTGCCAGCAGTGACAGGGCCTCCTATAATTCACCCCTCCACTTT
CASSDRASYNSPLHF
>TRBV6-2/TRBV6-3|TRBJ2-3|NA|NA
TGTGCCAGCAGTTACGAGGGGACTAGCACAGATACGCAGTATTTT
CASSYEGTSTDTQYF
>TRBV5-4|TRBJ1-6|NA|NA
TGTGCCAGCAGCTTGTTAGAGCGGGATTCACCCCTCCACTTT
CASSLLERDSPLHF
>TRBV5-1|TRBJ1-1|NA|NA
TGCGCCAGCAGCTTGGCGCGGAACACTGAAGCTTTCTTT
CASSLARNTEAFF
>TRBV7-2|TRBJ1-1|NA|NA
TGTGCCAGCAGCTTAGTGGGAGGGAACACTGAAGCTTTCTTT
CASSLVGGNTEAFF
>TRBV28|TRBJ2-5|NA|NA
TGTGCCAGCAGTACCACATCGGTTAGCCAGCAAAAGACCCAGTACTTC
CASSTTSVSQQKTQYF
>TRBV6-5|TRBJ2-1|NA|NA
TGTGCCAGCAGTTACTCGAGTAGCGGAGGGTGGAATGAGCAGTTCTTC
CASSYSSSGGWNEQFF
>TRBV7-3|TRBJ2-2|NA|once
TGTGCCAGCAGCTTAACGCAGGGGACCGGGGAGCTGTTTTTT
CASSLTQGTGELFF
>TRBV29-1|TRBJ1-2|NA|NA
TGCAGCGTTGATCCCCGGGACACCAGTTATGGCTACACCTTC
CSVDPRDTSYGYTF
>TRBV5-1|TRBJ1-6|TRBD1|NA
TGCGCCAGCAGCTTGGCAGGGGGCCATAATTCACCCCTCCACTTT
CASSLAGGHNSPLHF
>TRBV29-1|TRBJ2-3|NA|NA
TGCAGCGTTGAGACCCAGGGGATTAGCACAGATACGCAGTATTTT
CSVETQGISTDTQYF
>TRBV20-1|TRBJ1-2|NA|NA
TGCAGTGCTAGTTCAGGGGCGCGGCACTATGGCTACACCTTC
CSASSGARHYGYTF
>TRBV19|TRBJ1-5|TRBD1|NA
TGTGCCAGTAGAGAACAGGGGGAGCAGCCCCAGCATTTT
CASREQGEQPQHF
>TRBV6-5|TRBJ1-2|NA|NA
TGTGCCAGCAGCAAAATAGGGACTGCCGCCTATGGCTACACCTTC
CASSKIGTAAYGYTF
>TRBV7-2|TRBJ1-3|TRBD1|NA
TGTGCCAGCAGCTTACAGGGACAGGGGGGTCTGAGCTCTGGAAACACCATATATTTT
CASSLQGQGGLSSGNTIYF
>TRBV6-6|TRBJ2-2|TRBD1|NA
TGTGCCAGCAGCCGCGACAGGGTGGGGGGGGAGCTGTTTTTT
CASSRDRVGGELFF
>TRBV7-9|TRBJ1-2|TRBD1|NA
TGTGCCAGCAGCTACCTTGGGACAGGGGGCGCGAGTGGCTACACCTTC
CASSYLGTGGASGYTF
>TRBV30|TRBJ2-5|NA|NA
TGTGCCTGGAGTGTTCGGGGAGGCCGCCCCCAGTACTTC
CAWSVRGGRPQYF
>TRBV30|TRBJ2-7|TRBD2|NA
TGTGCCTGGAGGCAGGGAGGGCGCCGCCTCGAGCAGTACTTC
CAWRQGGRRLEQYF
>TRBV5-1|TRBJ2-1|NA|NA
TGCGCCAGCAGCCCGATAGCGGAGCGCTACAATGAGCAGTTCTTC
CASSPIAERYNEQFF
>TRBV5-1|TRBJ2-2|TRBD2|NA
TGCGCCAGCAGCTTGGGACTAGCGGGAGCCACCGGGGAGCTGTTTTTT
CASSLGLAGATGELFF
>TRBV7-2|TRBJ2-5|NA|NA
TGTGCCAGCAGCTTCCTGCAGGGAGAGACCCAGTACTTC
CASSFLQGETQYF
>TRBV29-1|TRBJ1-2|TRBD1|NA
TGCAGCGCCCTTACAGGGGATGGGTATGGCTACACCTTC
CSALTGDGYGYTF